The entry below describes one TCR beta chain. Libraries were prepared by immunoSEQ multiplex PCR; TCRdb keeps only in-frame clonotypes and omits some of them. The table lists about 11,000 clones, nearly 75% of them singletons. With median age about 54 years (range about 20-70) and 50% to 55% female, healthy controls came from blood donor buffy coats. The data stem from a study of somatic mutations in cytotoxic T cells in rheumatoid arthritis. The length of the CDR3 is 15 residues. V shed 4 bases, J shed 4 bases, and the junction held 6 bases outside the gene matches. The germline CDR1 and CDR2 sequences are SEHNR and FQNEAQ (reference sequence).

This TCR was sampled from a woman in her thirties or forties in good health. The specimen sequenced was CD8+ T cells sorted from blood. V is TRBV7-9 and J is TRBJ2-1, with 8 bases matching TRBD1. CDR3 nucleotide sequence: TGTGCCAGCAGCTACTCAGGGGGCGCGTACAATGAGCAGTTCTTC. It translates to CASSYSGGAYNEQFF.